The 24 T cell receptor beta chains listed next were all sequenced from one sample in a study of cytomegalovirus exposure and HLA in healthy donors. Primers: 60 Vbeta forward and 13 Jbeta reverse. Method: immunoSEQ multiplex PCR; TCRdb's copy keeps in-frame clones and lacks some. The table lists about 190,000 clones, 65% to 80% of them singletons. Source material: PBMCs. The receptors shown here come from a woman aged 35 to 49 in good health and CMV-seronegative.

This chain links TRBV30 with TRBJ1-1; D uncertain. Trimming removed 0 bases from V and 0 bases from J, with 5 bases in between. The CDR3 has 13 residues. Germline CDR1 reads GTSNPN; CDR2 reads SVGIG (reference sequence). The CDR3 DNA sequence: TGTGCCTGGAGTGTAATAATGAACACTGAAGCTTTCTTT. Its protein product is CAWSVIMNTEAFF.

This clone was picked up a small number of times. The rearrangement uses TRBV27 and TRBJ1-4; tentative D call: TRBD1 (5 bases). CDR1 MNHEY and CDR2 SMNVEV come from the germline V gene (reference sequence). Deletions cut 2 bases from V and 8 bases from J, with 12 bases between. The CDR3 runs to 14 residues. The CDR3 bases are TGTGCCAGCAGTTTAAGGGGCCCCTGGGAAAAACTGTTTTTT. Translation: CASSLRGPWEKLFF.

The gene calls are TRBV5-4 and TRBJ2-2; possible D gene TRBD2, 5 bases. V was clipped by 0 bases and J by 3 bases, with 6 bases between them. The CDR3 consists of 14 residues. Germline V CDR1 and CDR2: SGHNT, YYREEE (reference sequence). The CDR3 DNA is TGTGCCAGCAGCTTGGAAGCGGACACCGGGGAGCTGTTTTTT. It encodes CASSLEADTGELFF.

The CDR3 coding sequence is TGTGCCAGTAGTATAAATGGTATACTCCGGTCTACTAATGAAAAACTGTTTTTT. Protein product: CASSINGILRSTNEKLFF. The chain has TRBV19 and TRBJ1-4; D is unclear. Germline CDR1 is LNHDA and CDR2 is SQIVND (reference sequence). Trimming shortened V by 2 bases and J by 2 bases, and 18 bases separated the two germline ends. This CDR3 comprises 18 residues.

V is TRBV11-2 and J is TRBJ2-1; 13 bases align to TRBD2. Trimming took 3 bases from V and 9 from J; bases not matched to a gene: 5. The germline gives CDR1 SGHAT, CDR2 FQNNGV. This CDR3 has 15 residues. The DNA of the CDR3 is TGTGCCAGCAGCTTGCAACTAGCGGGAGGGAGTGAGCAGTTCTTC. It specifies CASSLQLAGGSEQFF. The complete variable domain, with remaining parts taken from reference TRBV11-2 and TRBJ2-1, reads EAGVAQSPRYKIIEKRQSVAFWCNPISGHATLYWYQQILGQGPKLLIQFQNNGVVDDSQLPKDRFSAERLKGVDSTLKIQPAKLEDSAVYLCASSLQLAGGSEQFFGPGTRLTVL.

A few counts support this clone. The chain is built from TRBV5-1 and TRBJ1-2; a weak D match, TRBD1 (5 bases). Trimming took 0 bases from V and 6 from J, leaving 12 bases between them. CDR3 length: 14 amino acids. Germline V gene sequence: CDR1 SGHRS, CDR2 YFSETQ. The DNA of the CDR3 is TGCGCCAGCAGCTTGGCCCGGGGGGACGATGGCTACACCTTC. Translated: CASSLARGDDGYTF.

The chain recombines TRBV4-1 with TRBJ2-1; 12 bases map to TRBD2. In germline, CDR1 is MGHRA, CDR2 YSYEKL. The ends lost 2 bases at V and 8 bases at J; junction bases unmatched: 7. This CDR3 is 16 amino acids long. CDR3 loop: CASSQSSGRAIDEQFF. CDR3 nucleotide sequence: TGCGCCAGCAGCCAATCTAGCGGGAGGGCCATCGATGAGCAGTTCTTC.

The chain couples TRBV19 to TRBJ1-5; 9 bases agree with TRBD1. Germline CDR1 and CDR2: LNHDA and SQIVND (reference sequence). The length of the CDR3 is 17 residues. V shed 5 bases, J shed 6 bases, and the junction held 14 bases outside the gene matches. The CDR3 reads CASSDTGTGLISQPQHF. CDR3 DNA: TGTGCCAGTAGTGACACCGGGACAGGGCTGATAAGTCAGCCCCAGCATTTT.

The chain uses TRBV5-1 and TRBJ1-3; 7 bases match TRBD1. Germline CDR1 reads SGHRS; CDR2 reads YFSETQ. The CDR3 is made up of 16 amino acids. The V and J ends lost 4 bases and 2 bases, in that order; junction bases with no gene match: 9. The CDR3 is CASSTQTGPAGNTIYF. The DNA of the CDR3 is TGCGCCAGCAGCACTCAGACAGGGCCGGCTGGAAACACCATATATTTT.

This sequence joins TRBV11-2 and TRBJ2-3; possibly TRBD1 for D (5 bases). V was shortened by 2 bases and J by 0 bases, with 12 bases between the two germline ends. The CDR3 is made up of 16 amino acids. From germline, CDR1 is SGHAT and CDR2 FQNNGV. The CDR3 DNA is TGTGCCAGCAGCTTAAGTGGGTGGGGCAGCACAGATACGCAGTATTTT. It codes for CASSLSGWGSTDTQYF.

The V gene is TRBV7-2, the J gene TRBJ2-7; 12 bases map to TRBD2. The CDR3 has 15 residues. With 5 bases clipped from V and 6 bases from J, the junction kept 8 bases outside the gene matches. Germline CDR1 SGHTA, CDR2 FQGNSA. The CDR3 spells CASSPILAGGFEQYF. Written as DNA, the CDR3 is TGTGCCAGCAGCCCCATCCTAGCGGGAGGGTTCGAGCAGTACTTC. Looking up the rest from reference TRBV7-2 and TRBJ2-7 gives the full variable domain: GAGVSQSPSNKVTEKGKDVELRCDPISGHTALYWYRQSLGQGLEFLIYFQGNSAPDKSGLPSDRFSAERTGGSVSTLTIQRTQQEDSAVYLCASSPILAGGFEQYFGPGTRLTVT.

The gene calls are TRBV9 and TRBJ1-2; D possibly corresponds to TRBD1 (6 bases). V lost 2 bases, J lost 1 base, and 15 bases lay in between. The germline V gene has CDR1 SGDLS and CDR2 YYNGEE. The CDR3 consists of 16 residues. CDR3 sequence (DNA): TGTGCCAGCAGCGTCGGGGGGCAGGGGATTAACTATGGCTACACCTTC. It specifies CASSVGGQGINYGYTF.

V is TRBV5-4 and J is TRBJ2-5; 14 bases are shared with TRBD2. The CDR3 covers 16 residues. The V segment lost 4 bases and the J segment 5 bases; nucleotides outside the gene matches: 7. The germline V gene has CDR1 SGHNT and CDR2 YYREEE (reference sequence). Here the CDR3 DNA reads TGTGCCAGCAGCCCCCGGACTAGCGGGAGGATGGAGACCCAGTACTTC. Protein sequence: CASSPRTSGRMETQYF.

CDR3 DNA sequence: TGCGCCAGCAGTGTGGACAGGTTGAACACTGAAGCTTTCTTT. Amino acids: CASSVDRLNTEAFF. The genes are TRBV10-2 and TRBJ1-1, with TRBD1 matching over 7 bases. The germline V gene has CDR1 WSHSY and CDR2 SAAADI. J was trimmed by 0 bases and V by 4 bases; bases with no gene match: 2. CDR3 length: 14 residues.

V usage is TRBV15 and J usage is TRBJ2-4, with 8 bases lining up with TRBD1. CDR3 length: 15 amino acids. Germline loops: CDR1 LNHNV, CDR2 YYDKDF (reference sequence). V was clipped by 5 bases and J by 3 bases; unmatched bases: 6. The CDR3 sequence: CATSSPDRVKNIQYF. CDR3 nucleotide sequence: TGTGCCACCAGCTCCCCGGACAGGGTCAAAAACATTCAGTACTTC.

The chain is built from TRBV11-3 and TRBJ2-2; 7 nucleotides match TRBD1. This CDR3 is built from 20 residues. Germline V gene lookup returns CDR1 SGHNT and CDR2 YENEEA. With 4 bases clipped from V and 6 bases from J, the junction kept 23 bases outside the gene matches. CDR3 protein: CASSSAFVIPGQRFPGELFF. For the CDR3, the DNA is TGTGCCAGCAGCTCAGCCTTTGTAATACCGGGACAGCGGTTCCCCGGGGAGCTGTTTTTT.

This clone was recorded once. V is TRBV9 and J is TRBJ2-5, with D unclear. Trimming took off 3 bases at V and 1 base at J, with 13 bases between the two ends. Germline loops: CDR1 SGDLS, CDR2 YYNGEE. The CDR3 is made up of 15 amino acids. As DNA, the CDR3 is TGTGCCAGCAGCGCTAGAAGTATCACCCAAGAGACCCAGTACTTC. It translates to CASSARSITQETQYF.

This chain joins TRBV19 and TRBJ1-5; the D gene is possibly TRBD1 (6 bases). Trimming removed 4 bases from V and 5 bases from J, with 12 bases in between. Germline CDR1 and CDR2: LNHDA and SQIVND (reference sequence). The CDR3 covers 14 residues. CDR3 loop: CASSTTRGHQPQHF. The CDR3 DNA reads as TGTGCCAGTAGTACAACCAGGGGCCATCAGCCCCAGCATTTT.

CDR3 in DNA: TGTGCCACCAGCAGAGATCGCCGCTCTGCGGGATTCTCTGGAAACACCATATATTTT. Translation gives CATSRDRRSAGFSGNTIYF. V usage is TRBV15 and J usage is TRBJ1-3; D call uncertain. The germline gives CDR1 LNHNV, CDR2 YYDKDF (reference sequence). V lost 0 bases, J lost 0 bases, and 18 bases lay in between. The CDR3 sequence is 19 residues long.

This chain joins TRBV7-8 and TRBJ2-3; 9 nucleotides match TRBD2. CDR1 and CDR2 from the germline V gene are SGHVS and FQNEAQ. The V and J ends lost 3 bases and 0 bases, in that order; junction bases with no gene match: 1. This CDR3 contains 15 residues. The CDR3 sequence: CASSFTSGSTDTQYF. The CDR3 DNA reads TGTGCCAGCAGCTTCACTAGCGGGAGCACAGATACGCAGTATTTT. Supplemented by reference TRBV7-8 and TRBJ2-3, the full variable domain reads GAGVSQSPRYKVAKRGQDVALRCDPISGHVSLFWYQQALGQGPEFLTYFQNEAQLDKSGLPSDRFFAERPEGSVSTLKIQRTQQEDSAVYLCASSFTSGSTDTQYFGPGTRLTVL.

Here the CDR3 reads CASSIGSGVGETQYF. The CDR3 nucleotides read TGTGCCAGTAGTATAGGTTCCGGGGTGGGAGAGACCCAGTACTTC. V gene TRBV19 combines with J gene TRBJ2-5, with D tentatively TRBD2 (5 bases). CDR3 length: 15 residues. Germline CDR1 and CDR2: LNHDA and SQIVND (reference sequence). V lost 1 base and J 4 bases, leaving 13 bases between the germline ends.

The chain is built from TRBV30 and TRBJ2-3; maybe TRBD2 (5 bases). The germline V gene has CDR1 GTSNPN and CDR2 SVGIG (reference sequence). V lost 4 bases to trimming and J lost 2 bases, with 19 bases between them. The CDR3 is made up of 16 amino acids. CDR3 in DNA: TGTGCCTGGAAGTTCGCCGGACTTTATATCACAGATACGCAGTATTTT. Encoded protein: CAWKFAGLYITDTQYF.

The chain carries TRBV30 and TRBJ1-6, with a tentative D call TRBD1 (5 bases). There are 12 residues in the CDR3. Trimming shortened V by 2 bases and J by 10 bases, and 9 bases separated the two germline ends. The V gene's germline CDR1 is GTSNPN and CDR2 SVGIG (reference sequence). In DNA, the CDR3 is TGTGCCTGGAGTACCACAGGATCACCCCTCCACTTT. Encoded protein: CAWSTTGSPLHF.

The J gene is TRBJ2-1, the V gene TRBV19, with 7 bases matching TRBD1. Germline V gene sequence: CDR1 LNHDA, CDR2 SQIVND (reference sequence). With V trimmed by 4 bases and J by 0 bases, 9 bases remained unmatched. The CDR3 sequence is 17 residues long. The CDR3: CASSTRTGTSSYNEQFF. CDR3 sequence (DNA): TGTGCCAGTAGTACCAGGACAGGAACAAGCTCCTACAATGAGCAGTTCTTC.